This record looks at one T cell receptor (beta chain) sequence and its context. Only in-frame clones appear in the TCRdb table, and some are missing; sequencing was by immunoSEQ multiplex PCR. The repertoire includes 150,000 to 200,000 clones, around 82% of them detected once, and approximately 2.4% sits in the top ten. The sample belongs to a study of blood T cell repertoires in COVID-19. Overall study context: Italy, Spain and the United States were the sources of the convalescent and acute COVID-19 samples.

The CDR3 extends over 14 amino acids. CDR1 is ENHRY and CDR2 is SYGVKD in the germline V gene. V lost 11 bases and J lost 2, with 19 bases in between. The chain combines TRBV10-3 with TRBJ2-7; the D gene is possibly TRBD1 (6 bases). The sample taken for sequencing was peripheral blood. This TCR came from a human donor with acute or convalescent COVID-19. The donor label of this sample is uncertain. The CDR3 is CASSSGTNTYEQYF. In nucleotides, the CDR3 is TGTGCCTCGTCCTCCGGGACAAATACCTACGAGCAGTACTTC.